This entry lists 26 T cell receptor beta chains sequenced from one sample in a study of T cell repertoires in cytomegalovirus infection. TCRdb ran MiXCR on the reads and lists one entry per CDR3 protein. This table holds about 230,000 distinct CDR3 sequences, 22% found once. The sequenced material came from CD8+ T cells from PBMCs. The origin of the receptors is a human donor in good health (CMV status not recorded). Some clones in this sample may be carry-over from other donors' samples.

V is TRBV7-6 and J is TRBJ1-5; 7 bases line up with TRBD1. Germline-derived CDR1 and CDR2 are SGHVS and FNYEAQ. V shed 4 bases and J 9 bases; nucleotides not matched to a gene: 12. CDR3 length equals 15 residues. The CDR3 DNA is TGTGCCAGCAGCTGGTCCGGGGACAGCGGCTGGCCCCAGCATTTT. It encodes CASSWSGDSGWPQHF. The variable domain in full, completed from reference TRBV7-6 and TRBJ1-5, reads GAGVSQSPRYKVTKRGQDVALRCDPISGHVSLYWYRQALGQGPEFLTYFNYEAQQDKSGLPNDRFSAERPEGSISTLTIQRTEQRDSAMYRCASSWSGDSGWPQHFGDGTRLSIL.

This clonotype was seen only a few times. This chain uses TRBV5-1 with TRBJ1-1; no clear D gene. Trimming pared 4 bases from V and 4 bases from J, leaving 14 bases between. This CDR3 comprises 14 residues. Germline CDR1 SGHRS, CDR2 YFSETQ. The CDR3 here is CASSPFDGGTEAFF. The CDR3, as DNA: TGCGCCAGCAGCCCTTTCGATGGAGGCACTGAAGCTTTCTTT.

Turning to this clonotype: The germline gene is not matched at one end of the junction; a read error may be the cause. The chain couples TRBV6-4 to TRBJ1-2, with D uncertain. The CDR3 extends over 14 amino acids. Germline CDR1 is MRHNA and CDR2 is SNTAGT. The CDR3 spells CASSDSGLTYDYTF. CDR3 coding DNA: TGTGCCAGCAGTGACTCTGGCCTCACCTATGACTACACCTTC.

The sample holds a few counts of this clonotype. The chain links TRBV5-4 to TRBJ2-2, with 11 bases matching TRBD2. The CDR3 covers 16 residues. CDR1 and CDR2 from the germline V gene are SGHNT and YYREEE (reference sequence). Trimming cost V 4 bases and J 5 bases; bases outside gene matches: 7. In DNA, the CDR3 is TGTGCCAGCAGCCCCACTAGCGGGGGCCGTACCGGGGAGCTGTTTTTT. It yields the protein CASSPTSGGRTGELFF.

This clonotype was recorded at least ten times. The rearrangement joins TRBV10-3 to TRBJ2-5; D is perhaps TRBD2 (6 bases). CDR1 is ENHRY, CDR2 SYGVKD, per germline. The V and J ends lost 3 bases and 3 bases respectively, with 17 bases between them. This CDR3 region has 16 residues. In DNA form, the CDR3 reads TGTGCCATCAGTGATCCCGGCGGGGAGGTCGAAGAGACCCAGTACTTC. Amino acids: CAISDPGGEVEETQYF.

V is TRBV20-1 and J is TRBJ2-7, with D possibly being TRBD2 (6 bases). There are 11 residues in the CDR3. Trimming shortened V by 6 bases and J by 1 base, and 7 bases separated the two germline ends. CDR1 DFQATT and CDR2 SNEGSKA come from the germline V gene (reference sequence). The CDR3 DNA is TGCAGTGCGGAGGGTTCCTACGAGCAGTACTTC. Protein product: CSAEGSYEQYF.

This clonotype was seen more than once but under ten times. The chain is built from TRBV4-1 and TRBJ2-7, with D uncertain. Germline values: CDR1 MGHRA, CDR2 YSYEKL. This CDR3 region has 17 residues. Trimming took off 2 bases at V and 0 bases at J, with 17 bases between the two ends. CDR3 nucleotide sequence: TGCGCCAGCAGCCAACTCGCGAGAGGACGGAGCTCCTACGAGCAGTACTTC. It is translated as CASSQLARGRSSYEQYF.

The chain links TRBV20-1 to TRBJ1-1, with D unresolved. The CDR3 has 13 residues. Germline V CDR1 and CDR2: DFQATT, SNEGSKA (reference sequence). Trimming cost V 3 bases and J 1 base, with 9 bases left between them. The CDR3 DNA reads TGCAGTGCTAGCGAGGGCCCGAACACTGAAGCTTTCTTT. Amino acid sequence: CSASEGPNTEAFF.

CDR3 region: CASSPKDRGVRNTEAFF. DNA of the CDR3: TGTGCCAGCAGCCCTAAAGACAGGGGGGTTCGGAACACTGAAGCTTTCTTT. This chain uses TRBV12-3 or TRBV12-4 with TRBJ1-1; TRBD1 matches 9 bases. The CDR3 runs 17 residues. V was pared by 6 bases and J by 1 base, with 12 bases of the junction left unmatched.

This clonotype was recorded many times. The chain is built from TRBV2 and TRBJ1-1; TRBD1 is a possible D gene (5 bases). Germline assignment: CDR1 SNHLY and CDR2 FYNNEI. The CDR3 loop spans 14 amino acids. The V end was cut by 8 bases, the J end by 7 bases, with 20 bases between. The CDR3 nucleotides read TGTGCCAGCTCCGAAGGGGCCCACCGGGGTGAAGCTTTCTTT. It encodes CASSEGAHRGEAFF.

The sample holds many counts of this clonotype. The J gene is TRBJ2-3, the V gene TRBV11-2; 8 bases match TRBD1. The CDR3 length is 15 residues. The junction had 3 bases not matched to a gene; V was cut back by 3 bases and J by 1 base. Looked up from germline, CDR1 is SGHAT and CDR2 is FQNNGV. CDR3 bases: TGTGCCAGCAGCTTCGGGACAGGAGGCACAGATACGCAGTATTTT. It is translated as CASSFGTGGTDTQYF. The entire variable domain, with the rest obtained from reference TRBV11-2 and TRBJ2-3, is as follows: EAGVAQSPRYKIIEKRQSVAFWCNPISGHATLYWYQQILGQGPKLLIQFQNNGVVDDSQLPKDRFSAERLKGVDSTLKIQPAKLEDSAVYLCASSFGTGGTDTQYFGPGTRLTVL.

The V and J genes are TRBV2 and TRBJ2-7, with D possibly matching TRBD1 (5 bases). Germline V gives CDR1 SNHLY, CDR2 FYNNEI. V was trimmed by 1 base and J by 4 bases, leaving 11 bases between them. CDR3 length equals 14 residues. In DNA, the CDR3 is TGTGCCAGCAGTGAAGGACTCCAGGGATACGAGCAGTACTTC. It specifies CASSEGLQGYEQYF.

V gene TRBV7-9 combines with J gene TRBJ1-1; possible D gene TRBD1, 6 bases. CDR1 and CDR2 (germline): SEHNR, FQNEAQ (reference sequence). CDR3 size: 14 residues. V dropped 0 bases and J dropped 5 bases, with 10 bases sitting between them. CDR3: CASSLAGASTEAFF. DNA of the CDR3: TGTGCCAGCAGCTTAGCGGGGGCGAGTACTGAAGCTTTCTTT.

There are many counts of this clonotype. The chain joins TRBV7-9 to TRBJ2-2, with D maybe TRBD1 (6 bases). Trimming stripped 5 bases from V and 3 bases from J, with 10 bases between. The CDR3 covers 14 residues. Germline assignment: CDR1 SEHNR and CDR2 FQNEAQ (reference sequence). CDR3 DNA: TGTGCCAGCAGCAGACAGGAGTACACCGGGGAGCTGTTTTTT. Protein: CASSRQEYTGELFF.

This sequence joins TRBV13 and TRBJ2-3; TRBD2 aligns across 7 bases. Germline V gene lookup returns CDR1 PRHDT and CDR2 FYEKMQ (reference sequence). V lost 5 bases and J lost 4; bases outside the gene matches: 24. The length of the CDR3 is 20 residues. CDR3 DNA sequence: TGTGCCAGCAGCCCTGCCTTTGGACTAGGGGAAGAGATGTCCCCAGATACGCAGTATTTT. Its translation: CASSPAFGLGEEMSPDTQYF. Variable domain in full (rest from reference TRBV13 and TRBJ2-3): AAGVIQSPRHLIKEKRETATLKCYPIPRHDTVYWYQQGPGQDPQFLISFYEKMQSDKGSIPDRFSAQQFSDYHSELNMSSLELGDSALYFCASSPAFGLGEEMSPDTQYFGPGTRLTVL.

The chain uses TRBV29-1 and TRBJ2-1; a possible D gene is TRBD2 (6 bases). The V and J ends lost 3 bases and 8 bases respectively, with 14 bases between them. From germline, CDR1 is SQVTM and CDR2 ANQGSEA. This CDR3 comprises 13 residues. Here the CDR3 reads CSVEAGLADEQFF. CDR3 nucleotide sequence: TGCAGCGTTGAGGCGGGACTTGCGGATGAGCAGTTCTTC.

This chain links TRBV6-8 with TRBJ2-5, with 7 bases lining up with TRBD1. The CDR3 extends over 13 amino acids. Looked up from germline, CDR1 is MNHGY and CDR2 is SAAAGT. Trimming cost V 4 bases and J 7 bases; bases outside gene matches: 6. The CDR3 DNA follows: TGTGCCAGCAGTTGGGGACAGAGGGGGACCCAGTACTTC. As protein: CASSWGQRGTQYF.

The rearrangement joins TRBV7-6 to TRBJ2-7; D may be TRBD1 or TRBD2 (5 bases each). The CDR3 sequence is 13 residues long. V was clipped by 5 bases and J by 6 bases, with 14 bases between them. The germline V gene has CDR1 SGHVS and CDR2 FNYEAQ. The CDR3 DNA reads TGTGCCAGCAGCCTTAGCGAGGGGTTCGAGCAGTACTTC. As protein: CASSLSEGFEQYF.

This clonotype was observed many times. This chain connects TRBV7-9 to TRBJ2-7; D possibly corresponds to TRBD1 (5 bases). This CDR3 has 14 amino acids. The germline gives CDR1 SEHNR, CDR2 FQNEAQ (reference sequence). V gave up 4 bases and J gave up 1 base, with 11 bases separating them. The CDR3 sequence is CASSSVDSSYEQYF. As DNA, the CDR3 is TGTGCCAGCAGCTCCGTCGACAGTTCCTACGAGCAGTACTTC.

This clonotype was recorded at least ten times. The chain couples TRBV2 to TRBJ1-2, with TRBD1 as a possible D gene (5 bases). The length of the CDR3 is 15 residues. Germline loops: CDR1 SNHLY, CDR2 FYNNEI. V was clipped by 4 bases and J by 2 bases, with 14 bases between them. In nucleotides, the CDR3 is TGTGCCAGCAGTGTCTTTGGGGGAGTAAACTATGGCTACACCTTC. Its translation: CASSVFGGVNYGYTF.

Many counts were recorded for this clonotype. V usage is TRBV7-2 and J usage is TRBJ2-3, with 11 bases matching TRBD2. This CDR3 has 16 residues. Germline trimming cut 2 bases from V and 2 bases from J; bases unmatched to any gene: 3. Germline V CDR1 and CDR2: SGHTA, FQGNSA. CDR3 in amino acids: CASSLLAGGITDTQYF. DNA of the CDR3: TGTGCCAGCAGCTTACTAGCGGGGGGAATCACAGATACGCAGTATTTT.

In its sample, this clonotype was seen a few times. The gene calls are TRBV7-9 and TRBJ1-4; tentative D call: TRBD1 (6 bases). V shed 4 bases and J shed 7 bases, with 16 bases lying between them. Germline assignment: CDR1 SEHNR and CDR2 FQNEAQ (reference sequence). The CDR3 is 15 residues long. CDR3 region: CASSSSPGAPEKLFF. The CDR3 region has the DNA TGTGCCAGCAGCTCATCCCCAGGGGCGCCTGAAAAACTGTTTTTT.

V usage is TRBV19 and J usage is TRBJ2-1; D is perhaps TRBD1 or TRBD2 (5 bases each). Between the trimmed V and J ends, which lost 0 bases and 8 bases, there was a span of 14 bases. The germline V gene has CDR1 LNHDA and CDR2 SQIVND (reference sequence). This CDR3 contains 15 residues. The CDR3: CASSIDRGPSYEQFF. The CDR3 DNA follows: TGTGCCAGTAGTATAGATCGGGGCCCCTCATATGAGCAGTTCTTC.

The J gene is TRBJ1-5, the V gene TRBV20-1, with D unclear. The germline V gene has CDR1 DFQATT and CDR2 SNEGSKA (reference sequence). CDR3 length: 11 residues. This CDR3 reads CSGPRGQPQHF. In DNA form, the CDR3 reads TGCAGCGGGCCGCGCGGTCAGCCCCAGCATTTT.

Only a few counts were recorded for this clonotype. The genes are TRBV28 and TRBJ1-5, with 9 positions matching TRBD1. V was pared by 5 bases and J by 5 bases, with 7 bases of the junction left unmatched. The CDR3 contains 15 residues. CDR1 is MDHEN, CDR2 SYDVKM, per germline. The CDR3 region has the DNA TGTGCCAGCAGTACGCAAGGACAGGGGTATCAGCCCCAGCATTTT. It yields the protein CASSTQGQGYQPQHF.

V and J are TRBV20-1 and TRBJ2-5; TRBD2 agrees at 9 bases. The germline V gene encodes CDR1 DFQATT and CDR2 SNEGSKA (reference sequence). The CDR3 has 16 amino acids. V was pared by 3 bases and J by 2 bases, with 10 bases of the junction left unmatched. The CDR3 sequence is CSASSNPSGAQETQYF. The CDR3 nucleotides read TGCAGTGCTAGTTCTAACCCTAGCGGGGCTCAAGAGACCCAGTACTTC.